This is a list of T cell receptor beta chains from one sample in a study of siplizumab effects on memory and regulatory T cells. Produced via immunoSEQ multiplex PCR; TCRdb's table is partial and in-frame only. Of about 64,000 clones listed, 95% to 98% are singletons. Specimen: naive CD8+ T cells sorted from blood. Every receptor here comes from a human donor in good health. Each CDR3 is given with its conserved first and last residue. A D gene is named only where the DNA matches it firmly. The size field is filled for only some rows; it gives once, few, many or a size class.

size: .; D: .; length: 18; J: TRBJ2-2; V: TRBV21-1; DNA: TGTGCCAGCAGCTCCTCGACGGGCCCAGGAAAGAACACCGGGGAGCTGTTTTTT; CDR3: CASSSSTGPGKNTGELFF
size: .; D: .; length: 14; J: TRBJ2-7; V: TRBV25-1; DNA: TGTGCCAGCAGTGACAACATCAGGGGTTACGAGCAGTACTTC; CDR3: CASSDNIRGYEQYF
size: .; D: .; length: 13; J: TRBJ2-2; V: TRBV10-3; DNA: TGTGCCATCAGTGAGTCTGGCACCGGGGAGCTGTTTTTT; CDR3: CAISESGTGELFF
size: .; D: .; length: 15; J: TRBJ2-1; V: TRBV10-3; DNA: TGTGCCATCAGTGCCCGGGACCTGGGGTACAATGAGCAGTTCTTC; CDR3: CAISARDLGYNEQFF
size: .; D: .; length: 15; J: TRBJ1-4; V: TRBV2; DNA: TGTGCCAGCATCCCGGATGAGGGACTTAATGAAAAACTGTTTTTT; CDR3: CASIPDEGLNEKLFF
size: .; D: .; length: 12; J: TRBJ1-1; V: TRBV15; DNA: TGTGCCACCAGCAGAGTGGGTACTGAAGCTTTCTTT; CDR3: CATSRVGTEAFF
size: .; D: .; length: 14; J: TRBJ2-7; V: TRBV27; DNA: TGTGCCAGCAGTTTATCGGGCAGGACCTACGAGCAGTACTTC; CDR3: CASSLSGRTYEQYF
size: once; D: .; length: 15; J: TRBJ2-7; V: TRBV11-2; DNA: TGTGCCAGCAGCTTAGGGCTATCCCCTTCCTACGAGCAGTACTTC; CDR3: CASSLGLSPSYEQYF
size: .; D: .; length: 15; J: TRBJ2-7; V: TRBV2; DNA: TGTGCCAGCAGTGATCCTCGGGGCCTAAACTACGAGCAGTACTTC; CDR3: CASSDPRGLNYEQYF
size: .; D: TRBD1; length: 13; J: TRBJ1-1; V: TRBV29-1; DNA: TGCAGCGTTGACCTTACAGGGGGCACTGAAGCTTTCTTT; CDR3: CSVDLTGGTEAFF
size: .; D: .; length: 15; J: TRBJ2-3; V: TRBV9; DNA: TGTGCCAGCAGTGCTTATAGCCTTAGCACAGATACGCAGTATTTT; CDR3: CASSAYSLSTDTQYF
size: .; D: TRBD1; length: 15; J: TRBJ1-5; V: TRBV28; DNA: TGTGCCAGCAGCTGGGGACAGGGGAACGGGCAGCCCCAGCATTTT; CDR3: CASSWGQGNGQPQHF
size: .; D: .; length: 13; J: TRBJ2-1; V: TRBV7-3; DNA: TGTGCCAGCAGCTTTTTGGGGGCCGATGAGCAGTTCTTC; CDR3: CASSFLGADEQFF
size: .; D: TRBD1; length: 15; J: TRBJ2-7; V: TRBV9; DNA: TGTGCCAGCAGCGATGGACAGGGGAGCCCCTACGAGCAGTACTTC; CDR3: CASSDGQGSPYEQYF
size: .; D: TRBD1; length: 14; J: TRBJ1-1; V: TRBV6-6; DNA: TGTGCCAGCAGGACCTTGACAGGGGACACTGAAGCTTTCTTT; CDR3: CASRTLTGDTEAFF
size: .; D: .; length: 15; J: TRBJ1-4; V: TRBV18; DNA: TGTGCCAGCTCACCACCTGAGGGGTTAGGTGAAAAACTGTTTTTT; CDR3: CASSPPEGLGEKLFF
size: .; D: .; length: 15; J: TRBJ2-3; V: TRBV6-1; DNA: TGTGCCAGCACCCAGGGGGAGGGTGGCACAGATACGCAGTATTTT; CDR3: CASTQGEGGTDTQYF
size: .; D: TRBD1; length: 15; J: TRBJ1-2; V: TRBV27; DNA: TGTGCCAGCACGCCGACGACAGGGGTCTCCAATGGCTACACCTTC; CDR3: CASTPTTGVSNGYTF
size: .; D: .; length: 16; J: TRBJ1-1; V: TRBV5-1; DNA: TGCGCCAGCAGTTCAGGGATTGGGGGCTTCGGAACTGAAGCTTTCTTT; CDR3: CASSSGIGGFGTEAFF
size: .; D: .; length: 11; J: TRBJ2-1; V: TRBV29-1; DNA: TGCAGCCCTCAACTTAACAATGAGCAGTTCTTC; CDR3: CSPQLNNEQFF